This T cell receptor beta chain was retrieved from a study of blood T cell repertoires in COVID-19. On the study more broadly: Spain, Italy and the United States supplied samples that represented acute and convalescent COVID-19.

Authors' processing steps: Estimates of nucleated cell counts were drawn from the amplification of reference gene primers. Repertoires were generated with immunoSEQ multiplex PCR, while TCRdb's copy carries only in-frame clones and drops some. Clonal size and the V and J genes are those of that table, whereas D and trimming came from the DNA. The profile shows roughly 290,000 clones, roughly 90% of them singletons. The CDR3 length is 15 residues. After removal of 5 bases from V and 4 bases from J, the junction contained 8 bases not matched to a gene. Germline V gene data show CDR1 as MNHEY and CDR2 as SMNVEV (reference sequence). Followed longitudinally, the Seattle patients had been enrolled during active infection.

The chain is built from TRBV27 and TRBJ2-3, with 8 nucleotides matching TRBD1. The receptor was isolated from a woman aged 25 to 39 with COVID-19, enrolled during active disease. The sequenced sample was peripheral blood. The CDR3 sequence is CASSVRGRRSDTQYF. In nucleotides, the CDR3 is TGTGCCAGCAGTGTCAGGGGGCGTAGGTCAGATACGCAGTATTTT.